A selection of T cell receptor beta chains follows, all from one sample in a study of Ad26.COV2.S vaccination and SARS-CoV-2 variants. Sequenced by immunoSEQ multiplex PCR; TCRdb stores in-frame clones only, minus some. The sample gives hundreds of thousands of clones, approximately 81% of which show up once; roughly 3.5% is in the top ten. The sequenced sample was peripheral blood, obtained in a trial of Ad26.COV2.S vaccine versus placebo. The receptor source for this set is a person aged 18-60 years who received the Ad26.COV2.S COVID-19 vaccine or a placebo. The CDR3 runs from the conserved cysteine through the conserved F or W. A D gene is named only where the DNA matches it firmly. Not all rows give a size; the values are once, few, many and, for expanded clones, a class.

TRBD2	TRBJ2-7	TRBV27	-	TGTGCCAGCAGTTTAGTGGCTAGCGGGATGGGCGAGCAGTACTTC	CASSLVASGMGEQYF
-	TRBJ1-6	TRBV14	-	TGTGCCAGCAGCCCATTAGAGGGTGTGAATTCACCCCTCCACTTT	CASSPLEGVNSPLHF
TRBD2	TRBJ2-7	TRBV7-6	once	TGTGCCAGCAGCTCCGGACTAGCAGCCTACGAGCAGTACTTC	CASSSGLAAYEQYF
-	TRBJ2-2	TRBV18	-	TGTGCCAGCTCAACCCTGGGACCTGGGGGCACCGGGGAGCTGTTTTTT	CASSTLGPGGTGELFF
TRBD2	TRBJ2-7	TRBV27	-	TGTGCCAGCAGTTTCAGCGGGGGCCTCTACGAGCAGTACTTC	CASSFSGGLYEQYF
-	TRBJ1-5	TRBV19	once	TGTGCCAGTAGTATAGTCCCGGCGAGTCAGCCCCAGCATTTT	CASSIVPASQPQHF
-	TRBJ1-3	TRBV30	-	TGTGCCTGGAGTACCCCTAGTCGGAGGGCTGGAAACACCATATATTTT	CAWSTPSRRAGNTIYF
TRBD2	TRBJ2-5	TRBV11-2	-	TGTGCCAGCAGCTTCGCCCTCGGTAGCGGGGGGGCGTATGAGACCCAGTACTTC	CASSFALGSGGAYETQYF
TRBD1	TRBJ2-7	TRBV2	-	TGTGCCAGCAGTGAATACAGGGGGCTTATCGAGCAGTACTTC	CASSEYRGLIEQYF
-	TRBJ2-5	TRBV19	-	TGTGCCAGTAGTCTAGGTGGGACAAAAAAAGAGGGGACCCAGTACTTC	CASSLGGTKKEGTQYF
TRBD1	TRBJ1-3	TRBV2	-	TGTGCCAGCAGAGACAGGGTGACTGGAAACACCATATATTTT	CASRDRVTGNTIYF
-	TRBJ2-5	TRBV2	-	TGTGCCAGCAGTTCGGGGCAAGAGACCCAGTACTTC	CASSSGQETQYF
TRBD1	TRBJ1-5	TRBV2	-	TGTGCCAGCAGTGGGACAGGGGGAGGGCAGCCCCAGCATTTT	CASSGTGGGQPQHF
-	TRBJ2-3	TRBV7-9	-	TGTGCCAGCAGCTTAGTGGCTAGGGGCACAGATACGCAGTATTTT	CASSLVARGTDTQYF
TRBD2	TRBJ2-2	TRBV6-5	once	TGTGCCAGCAGTACCCGGGAGGGTTTACCCGGGGAGCTGTTTTTT	CASSTREGLPGELFF
TRBD1	TRBJ1-5	TRBV27	once	TGTGCCAGCAGTTTATCCACCCTTGACAGGGGGAATCAGCCCCAGCATTTT	CASSLSTLDRGNQPQHF
-	TRBJ1-1	TRBV5-4	-	TGTGCCAGCAGCTTAGGGGGTTTCGCCACTGAAGCTTTCTTT	CASSLGGFATEAFF
-	TRBJ1-5	TRBV10-3	-	TGTGCCATCAGTGAGTACTTAGGCAGGAGCAATCAGCCCCAGCATTTT	CAISEYLGRSNQPQHF
-	TRBJ1-1	TRBV7-2	-	TGTGCCAGCAGCGCGCGGAGGGGAGGGACTGAAGCTTTCTTT	CASSARRGGTEAFF
-	TRBJ2-7	TRBV5-1	-	TGCGCCAGCAGCTTCGTTCACGGGGAGCAGTACTTC	CASSFVHGEQYF
TRBD1	TRBJ1-3	TRBV5-1	-	TGCGCCAGCAGCCCCGGGACAGGGGACCGACCTGGAAACACCATATATTTT	CASSPGTGDRPGNTIYF
-	TRBJ1-3	TRBV28	-	TGTGCCAGCAATCCTACGGGCGGGGGACGGTTCTCTGGAAACACCATATATTTT	CASNPTGGGRFSGNTIYF
-	TRBJ1-1	TRBV30	-	TGTGCCTGGAGTCCGAACATGAACACTGAAGCTTTCTTT	CAWSPNMNTEAFF
-	TRBJ1-1	TRBV29-1	-	TGCAGCGTCGGAGCCGGGACTAAGAACACTGAAGCTTTCTTT	CSVGAGTKNTEAFF
-	TRBJ2-5	TRBV28	-	TGTGCCAGCGACCCAAGGACAGGGAGGGGGGAGACCCAGTACTTC	CASDPRTGRGETQYF
-	TRBJ1-1	TRBV2	-	TGTGCCACCGAGGACAGAAGCAACACTGAAGCTTTCTTT	CATEDRSNTEAFF
-	TRBJ1-2	TRBV30	-	TGTGCCTGGAGTGATCGAGCTTATTCAGGGCCCTATGGCTACACCTTC	CAWSDRAYSGPYGYTF
-	TRBJ1-1	TRBV30	-	TGTGCCTGGAGTGGAGGGAATGCGGAAGCTTTCTTT	CAWSGGNAEAFF
TRBD1	TRBJ2-5	TRBV19	few	TGTGCCAGTAGTAGCGCGAGTACAGGGGGCCGAAAGACCCAGTACTTC	CASSSASTGGRKTQYF
TRBD2	TRBJ2-7	TRBV24-1	few	TGTGCCACCAGTGAGAGCGGGAGAGCCGAACTCGAGCAGTACTTC	CATSESGRAELEQYF
TRBD2	TRBJ2-5	TRBV3-1/TRBV3-2	-	TGTGCCCTTACCGGGACTAGCGGGGGGTGGGTGGAGACCCAGTACTTC	CALTGTSGGWVETQYF
-	TRBJ1-5	TRBV4-3	-	TGCGCCAGCAGCCAAGATGGCCATAGCAATCAGCCCCAGCATTTT	CASSQDGHSNQPQHF
-	TRBJ2-7	TRBV5-4	-	TGTGCCAGCAGCTTGGGGTCAGGGACCTACGAGCAGTACTTC	CASSLGSGTYEQYF
TRBD1	TRBJ2-1	TRBV27	-	TGTGCCAGCAGGACAGGGTTCCCCCGTCATTACAATGAGCAGTTCTTC	CASRTGFPRHYNEQFF
TRBD1	TRBJ2-3	TRBV7-8	-	TGTGCCAGCAGCTTAGCGGTGGGTTGGGGGGACAGGGGGCGCTCAGATACGCAGTATTTT	CASSLAVGWGDRGRSDTQYF
-	TRBJ2-5	TRBV18	-	TGTGCCAGCTCACCAGACAGGCTGGGCCAACAAGAGACCCAGTACTTC	CASSPDRLGQQETQYF
TRBD1	TRBJ1-2	TRBV5-1	once	TGCGCCAGCAGCTTACAGGGGCGTCCCTATGGCTACACCTTC	CASSLQGRPYGYTF
TRBD1	TRBJ2-7	TRBV7-8	-	TGTGCCAGCAGCTTAGCTCCGGGACAGAGCTCCTACGAGCAGTACTTC	CASSLAPGQSSYEQYF
-	TRBJ1-4	TRBV6-4	few	TGTGCCAGCAGTGACTCGTACACCACTATCGGGAATGAAAAACTGTTTTTT	CASSDSYTTIGNEKLFF
TRBD1	TRBJ1-1	TRBV2	-	TGTGCCAGCAGCAGGACAGGGGGGACCAGGGCTTTCTTT	CASSRTGGTRAFF
TRBD1	TRBJ1-6	TRBV28	-	TGTGCCAGCAGTCCCTCCCAGGGGGCTAATTCACCCCTCCACTTT	CASSPSQGANSPLHF
TRBD2	TRBJ2-7	TRBV5-6	-	TGTGCCAGCAGCTCGGCTGGGACTAGCGGGAGGGGATACTACGAGCAGTACTTC	CASSSAGTSGRGYYEQYF
-	TRBJ2-7	TRBV4-3	-	TGCGCCAGCAGCCAAGATAGTAGGGGGGGGAGCTACGAGCAGTACTTC	CASSQDSRGGSYEQYF
-	TRBJ1-5	TRBV6-5	few	TGTGCCAGCAGTTATGCAGGGGAAAGTCAGCCCCAGCATTTT	CASSYAGESQPQHF